This TCR beta chain derives from a study of CD8 T cells in ankylosing spondylitis. The CDR3 spans 15 residues. Trimming removed 8 bases from V and 6 bases from J; junction bases left unmatched: 9. Notes on the study in general: A TCR beta motif of under 10 highly homologous variants appeared characteristic of ankylosing spondylitis blood. Researchers report that disease-linked clones proved CD8+ and relatively rare in peripheral blood.

This clonotype showed up just a few times. The antigen remains undetermined. Libraries for TCR beta were made by quantitative 5'-RACE with molecular barcodes. TCRdb reanalysed the 5' RACE reads using MiXCR and keeps one entry per CDR3 protein. The sample shows about 540,000 distinct CDR3 sequences, about 12% of them seen only once. The rearrangement uses TRBV12-3 or TRBV12-4 and TRBJ2-1; 11 bases agree with TRBD2. Material for sequencing was blood, either unsorted or a sorted T cell fraction (not recorded which). This sequence originates from a male donor with ankylosing spondylitis. The CDR3 DNA sequence: TGTGCCAGCTGTTATAGCGGGAGGGCCTGCAATGAGCAGTTCTTC. It translates to CASCYSGRACNEQFF.